One T cell receptor (beta chain) is described in this entry. Its antigen remains unknown. Germline CDR1 SGHAT, CDR2 FQNNGV. V gave up 3 bases and J gave up 8 bases, with 13 bases separating them. This CDR3 is built from 14 residues. Assay: immunoSEQ multiplex PCR; the TCRdb copy retains only in-frame clones and omits some. Here the sample spans some 20,000 clones, around three quarters being singletons. The sample is drawn from a study of neoadjuvant nivolumab and ipilimumab in lung cancer. Points from the study as a whole: Only a single major-pathologic-response sample was available for clonality analysis. Blood richness before therapy tracked richness in tumors resected after neoadjuvant therapy. A small number of samples were TCR sequenced.

This TCR came from an adult with non-small cell lung cancer. Sequenced here: tumor tissue, sampled after neoadjuvant nivolumab, alone or with ipilimumab, at or shortly before surgery. The chain joins TRBV11-2 to TRBJ1-4; D may be TRBD1 (5 bases). This CDR3 is CASSFGGVEEKLFF. The CDR3 DNA sequence: TGTGCCAGCAGCTTTGGAGGGGTAGAGGAAAAACTGTTTTTT.